This entry is about one T cell receptor (beta chain). The antigen is unknown. These data come from a study of T cells in Graves' hyperthyroidism and ophthalmopathy. Findings and caveats of the study: The blood repertoire included most of the expanded thyroid clonotypes above 0.001.

The investigators amplified TCR beta CDR3 regions from RNA transcripts. An initial round of RT-PCR targeting the TCR CDR3 relied on the HTBI primer set. From the multiplex PCR reads, TCRdb called clonotypes with MiXCR, one entry per CDR3 protein. The top ten hold over 45% of the sample, which has 340,000 or so distinct CDR3 sequences, roughly a fifth seen once. For Graves' hyperthyroidism to be stable, ophthalmopathy could not progress within 18 months. A patient was excluded if there was uncontrolled infection, other autoimmune disease, pregnancy or lactation. The study based diagnoses on clinical symptoms, serum thyroxine and TRAb, thyroid ultrasound and orbital computed tomography. The sequencing input was blood. This TCR came from a woman between 45 and 65 years old with Graves' hyperthyroidism.

The CDR3 DNA follows: TGTGCCAGCAGCCCCCGGGAGGGGCTGGGCACTGAAGCTTTCTTT. Its translation: CASSPREGLGTEAFF. The chain carries TRBV11-3 and TRBJ1-1; D possibly corresponds to TRBD1 (5 bases). Germline V gives CDR1 SGHNT, CDR2 YENEEA. The CDR3 is 15 residues long. V shed 5 bases and J shed 4 bases, with 17 bases lying between them.